This TCR beta chain comes out of a study of T cell clonality in common variable immunodeficiency. Study-level points and caveats: TCRbeta clonality was increased in CVID versus healthy controls. In common variable immunodeficiency, TCR beta chains reportedly carried fewer deletions and N-nucleotide insertions.

The CDR3 is made up of 15 amino acids. The V end was cut by 3 bases, the J end by 4 bases, with 10 bases between. From germline, CDR1 is LNHDA and CDR2 SQIVND (reference sequence). This clone was observed a handful of times. Its specificity is unknown. The CDR3 end lies 3 residues beyond the end of the read and is filled in from the germline J gene. CVID subjects were some 15 female and around 28 male, aged roughly 8 to 65. Replacement immunoglobulin had been given to every CVID subject for at least one year. Libraries were prepared by immunoSEQ multiplex PCR; TCRdb keeps only in-frame clonotypes and omits some of them. The data show 10,000 to 13,000 clones, with none appearing a single time.

The sample was peripheral blood mononuclear cells. The V gene is TRBV19, the J gene TRBJ2-6; D might be TRBD2 (5 bases). The clonotype was recovered from a human donor with common variable immunodeficiency. The covered CDR3 bases are TGTGCCAGTAGTATGAGGGCGCCCGGGGCCAACGTC. This sequence encodes CASSMRAPGANV. The entire CDR3 protein reads CASSMRAPGANVLTF.